Following are 5 T cell receptor beta chains from one sample sequenced in a study of T cells in Graves' hyperthyroidism and ophthalmopathy. The investigators amplified TCR beta CDR3 regions from RNA transcripts. A set of HTBI primers served as the primers for a first-round RT-PCR of the TCR CDR3. MiXCR, applied by TCRdb to the multiplex PCR reads, yields one record per CDR3 protein. This sample has fewer than 250,000 distinct CDR3 sequences, with roughly a sixth found just once. Material for sequencing was blood. Source of these receptors: a man aged 50 to 60 with Graves' hyperthyroidism.

There are many counts of this clonotype. This chain connects TRBV7-9 to TRBJ2-5, with TRBD1 identical over 10 bases. With V trimmed by 5 bases and J by 5 bases, 14 bases remained unmatched. The CDR3 consists of 17 residues. Per germline, CDR1 SEHNR and CDR2 FQNEAQ (reference sequence). For the CDR3, the DNA is TGTGCCAGCAGCATCGCCGGGACAGGGGTATTGGTTGAGACCCAGTACTTC. Translation: CASSIAGTGVLVETQYF.

This clonotype appeared many times. This chain connects TRBV28 to TRBJ2-7, with D hard to call. The CDR3 length is 13 residues. Germline CDR1 MDHEN, CDR2 SYDVKM. V dropped 9 bases and J dropped 4 bases, with 16 bases sitting between them. CDR3 DNA: TGTGCCAGTCAGGCCAGTAGAAAGTACGAGCAGTACTTC. It is translated as CASQASRKYEQYF. Complete variable domain (other parts from reference TRBV28 and TRBJ2-7): DVKVTQSSRYLVKRTGEKVFLECVQDMDHENMFWYRQDPGLGLRLIYFSYDVKMKEKGDIPEGYSVSREKKERFSLILESASTNQTSMYLCASQASRKYEQYFGPGTRLTVT.

This clonotype was seen many times. The chain joins TRBV5-1 to TRBJ2-2, with 14 nucleotides matching TRBD2. Germline CDR1 is SGHRS and CDR2 is YFSETQ. This CDR3 contains 16 residues. J gave up 4 bases and V 3 bases, and 2 bases lay outside the gene matches. CDR3 sequence: CASSWGTSGSTGELFF. DNA of the CDR3: TGCGCCAGCAGCTGGGGGACTAGCGGGAGCACCGGGGAGCTGTTTTTT.

This clonotype was counted only a few times. The genes are TRBV7-8 and TRBJ1-5; D is uncertain. V was clipped by 5 bases and J by 1 base, with 6 bases between them. Germline values: CDR1 SGHVS, CDR2 FQNEAQ. This CDR3 is built from 13 residues. In DNA form, the CDR3 reads TGTGCCAGCAGCCCAAGCAGCAATCAGCCCCAGCATTTT. This translates into CASSPSSNQPQHF. Full variable domain (missing parts from reference TRBV7-8 and TRBJ1-5): GAGVSQSPRYKVAKRGQDVALRCDPISGHVSLFWYQQALGQGPEFLTYFQNEAQLDKSGLPSDRFFAERPEGSVSTLKIQRTQQEDSAVYLCASSPSSNQPQHFGDGTRLSIL.

This chain joins TRBV27 and TRBJ1-2, with a weak D call TRBD1 (6 bases). Trimming removed 7 bases at V and 1 base at J, with 19 bases between. The CDR3 is 16 amino acids. Germline lookup yields CDR1 MNHEY and CDR2 SMNVEV (reference sequence). CDR3 nucleotide sequence: TGTGCCAGCAAGCCTGTTGCGGGACACTATAACTATGGCTACACCTTC. Translation gives CASKPVAGHYNYGYTF.